Listed below are T cell receptor beta chains from one sample, sequenced in a study of T-cell reconstitution after alpha-beta-depleted transplantation in children. TCRdb re-called the PCR reads with MiXCR, one entry per CDR3 protein. The data contain some 520,000 distinct CDR3 sequences, less than 35% of them singletons. This material consisted of PBMCs from the stem cell graft donor, taken from the stem cell graft. The receptors were sampled from a human donor who donated a stem cell graft to a child with aplastic anemia. CDR3s include the opening cysteine and the closing phenylalanine or tryptophan. Each record gives: D gene, V gene, J gene, CDR3 length, clone size, CDR3 protein, CDR3 DNA. D genes are given only for firm matches. Part of the rows lack a size; the others show once, few, many or a class for expanded clones.

-,TRBV2,TRBJ2-1,10,few,CASDNNEQFF,TGTGCCAGCGATAATAATGAGCAGTTCTTC
-,TRBV5-1,TRBJ2-6,14,few,CASREFSGANVLTF,TGCGCCAGCAGAGAGTTTTCCGGGGCCAACGTCCTGACTTTC
-,TRBV4-2,TRBJ2-1,13,few,CATRGDSYNEQFF,TGTGCCACCCGCGGTGACTCCTACAATGAGCAGTTCTTC
TRBD1,TRBV25-1,TRBJ2-7,11,few,CASSGGIEQYF,TGTGCCAGTTCAGGGGGCATCGAGCAGTACTTC
-,TRBV5-1,TRBJ2-2,14,-,CASRLRINTGELFF,TGCGCCAGCCGCCTGCGCATTAACACCGGGGAGCTGTTTTTT
-,TRBV13,TRBJ2-1,15,few,CASSLGLPSYNEQFF,TGTGCCAGCAGCTTAGGACTACCGTCCTACAATGAGCAGTTCTTC
TRBD1,TRBV7-9,TRBJ1-5,18,few,CASSSGPASGGSNQPQHF,TGTGCCAGCAGCTCCGGACCCGCATCAGGGGGTAGCAATCAGCCCCAGCATTTT
TRBD1,TRBV27,TRBJ1-1,19,few,CASRSLARTGRGSSTEAFF,TGTGCCAGCAGATCTCTTGCCCGGACAGGTCGGGGGAGCAGCACTGAAGCTTTCTTT
-,TRBV20-1,TRBJ2-2,13,-,CSAPRTNTGELFF,TGCAGTGCTCCGCGGACAAACACCGGGGAGCTGTTTTTT
TRBD2,TRBV20-1,TRBJ2-1,13,few,CSARLAGVSEQFF,TGCAGTGCTAGACTAGCGGGAGTAAGCGAGCAGTTCTTC